These 17 T cell receptor beta chains were all obtained from the same sample, sequenced in a study of T cells in Graves' hyperthyroidism and ophthalmopathy. Template material for amplifying TCR beta CDR3 regions consisted of RNA transcripts. Using the HTBI primer set, a first-round RT-PCR was run on the TCR CDR3. MiXCR, applied by TCRdb to the multiplex PCR reads, yields one record per CDR3 protein. Of more than 500,000 distinct CDR3 sequences listed, around 13% are singletons. The sample consisted of blood. Source of these receptors: a woman in her thirties or forties with Graves' hyperthyroidism.

This clonotype was seen a handful of times. The V and J genes are TRBV7-9 and TRBJ2-7; D unresolved. CDR3 size: 14 residues. V gave up 4 bases and J gave up 0 bases, with 10 bases separating them. Germline CDR1 and CDR2: SEHNR and FQNEAQ (reference sequence). CDR3 in DNA: TGTGCCAGCAGCTCCAGCCTAGACTCCTACGAGCAGTACTTC. Translated, it gives CASSSSLDSYEQYF.

The CDR3 bases are TGCAGTGCTAGTTTCCCTTCGACTAGCGTTTTCGAGCAGTACTTC. Translated, it gives CSASFPSTSVFEQYF. This sequence joins TRBV20-1 and TRBJ2-7; TRBD2 aligns across 8 bases. With 3 bases clipped from V and 6 bases from J, the junction kept 13 bases outside the gene matches. Germline V CDR1 and CDR2: DFQATT, SNEGSKA (reference sequence). The CDR3 runs 15 residues.

This clonotype was counted between two and nine times. The V gene is TRBV30, the J gene TRBJ2-7, with 9 bases aligning to TRBD1. Unmatched junction bases numbered 3, after V lost 1 base and J lost 2 bases. CDR3 length: 14 amino acids. The germline CDR1 and CDR2 sequences are GTSNPN and SVGIG (reference sequence). The CDR3 bases are TGTGCCTGGAGTGCTGGGACAGGGACCTACGAGCAGTACTTC. Translated, it gives CAWSAGTGTYEQYF.

This clonotype was recorded at least ten times. This chain joins TRBV18 and TRBJ1-6; perhaps TRBD1 as D (6 bases). The CDR3 sequence is 16 residues long. The V end lost 4 bases, the J end lost 4 bases, and 14 bases lay between the germline ends. The germline CDR1 and CDR2 sequences are KGHSH and LQKENI. CDR3 loop: CASSRQDSRYNSPLHF. The CDR3 bases are TGTGCCAGCTCACGTCAGGACAGCCGTTATAATTCACCCCTCCACTTT. The variable domain in full, completed from reference TRBV18 and TRBJ1-6, reads NAGVMQNPRHLVRRRGQEARLRCSPMKGHSHVYWYRQLPEEGLKFMVYLQKENIIDESGMPKERFSAEFPKEGPSILRIQQVVRGDSAAYFCASSRQDSRYNSPLHFGNGTRLTVT.

Of note for this clonotype: A much larger clone differs from this one at a single base, so this may be a read error. The chain employs TRBV5-5 and TRBJ2-1; D gene unclear. The J call may be wrong; the DNA end is better matched by TRBJ2-7. The CDR3 has 14 amino acids. The germline V gene encodes CDR1 SGHKS and CDR2 YYEKEE (reference sequence). DNA of the CDR3: TGTGCCAGCGGACGGACGGTCTCCTACAATGAGCAGTACTTC. This encodes CASGRTVSYNEQYF.

This clonotype was seen repeatedly, ten times or more. The rearrangement links TRBV28 to TRBJ2-5; D is perhaps TRBD2 (6 bases). Trimming took 0 bases from V and 7 from J, leaving 18 bases between them. Germline V CDR1 and CDR2: MDHEN, SYDVKM. The CDR3 loop spans 16 amino acids. CDR3 protein: CASSLWLDSEGGTQYF. In nucleotides, the CDR3 is TGTGCCAGCAGTTTATGGTTGGACTCCGAGGGAGGGACCCAGTACTTC.

The chain recombines TRBV12-3 or TRBV12-4 with TRBJ2-1; 7 nucleotides align to TRBD2. J was trimmed by 1 base and V by 7 bases; bases with no gene match: 4. The CDR3 spans 14 residues. This CDR3 reads CASIDSGSYNEQFF. The CDR3 DNA follows: TGTGCCAGCATCGATAGCGGGTCCTACAATGAGCAGTTCTTC.

This clonotype showed up many times. The chain links TRBV9 to TRBJ2-5, with 8 bases aligning to TRBD2. Germline CDR1 reads SGDLS; CDR2 reads YYNGEE. This CDR3 spans 14 amino acids. The J segment lost 3 bases and the V segment lost 2 bases, leaving 3 bases of the junction unmatched. In nucleotides, the CDR3 is TGTGCCAGCAGCGTCTCAGCGGGAGAAGAGACCCAGTACTTC. Translation: CASSVSAGEETQYF.

The table lists this clonotype with many counts. J is TRBJ2-5 and V is TRBV20-1; D is ambiguous. V lost 4 bases, J lost 4 bases, and 4 bases lay in between. Germline CDR1 DFQATT, CDR2 SNEGSKA (reference sequence). The CDR3 runs 10 residues. In DNA, the CDR3 is TGCAGTGCTACCCCAGAGACCCAGTACTTC. Translating gives CSATPETQYF.

At least ten counts were recorded for this clonotype. The rearrangement joins TRBV5-1 to TRBJ1-1; the D gene is possibly TRBD1 (6 bases). Trimming pared 4 bases from V and 1 base from J, leaving 14 bases between. The CDR3 is 15 amino acids. CDR1 is SGHRS and CDR2 is YFSETQ in the germline V gene. CDR3 amino acids: CASSQMSGANTEAFF. The CDR3 DNA is TGCGCCAGCAGCCAAATGTCAGGGGCGAACACTGAAGCTTTCTTT.

This clonotype was observed at least ten times. The chain employs TRBV7-2 and TRBJ2-5; TRBD2 aligns across 14 bases. The CDR3 has 16 amino acids. Germline V gene sequence: CDR1 SGHTA, CDR2 FQGNSA. With 5 bases clipped from V and 5 bases from J, the junction kept 7 bases outside the gene matches. The CDR3 protein is CASSLGTSGSWETQYF. The CDR3, as DNA: TGTGCCAGCAGCCTGGGGACTAGCGGGAGTTGGGAGACCCAGTACTTC. The complete variable domain, with remaining parts taken from reference TRBV7-2 and TRBJ2-5, reads GAGVSQSPSNKVTEKGKDVELRCDPISGHTALYWYRQSLGQGLEFLIYFQGNSAPDKSGLPSDRFSAERTGGSVSTLTIQRTQQEDSAVYLCASSLGTSGSWETQYFGPGTRLLVL.

This clonotype appeared many times. The chain has TRBV20-1 and TRBJ2-7; D may correspond to TRBD1 or TRBD2 (5 bases each). This CDR3 spans 12 amino acids. Trimming left V 1 base short and J 7 bases short, with 11 bases between. Germline-derived CDR1 and CDR2 are DFQATT and SNEGSKA (reference sequence). CDR3: CSARGGVGEQYF. The CDR3 DNA reads as TGCAGTGCTAGAGGAGGGGTTGGAGAGCAGTACTTC.

This clonotype was detected ten times or more. V and J are TRBV28 and TRBJ2-1; no definite D call. There are 15 residues in the CDR3. Looked up from germline, CDR1 is MDHEN and CDR2 is SYDVKM. Trimming took off 6 bases at V and 0 bases at J, with 12 bases between the two ends. CDR3 sequence: CASRKSLSSYNEQFF. CDR3 nucleotide sequence: TGTGCCAGCAGGAAGTCTCTGAGCTCCTACAATGAGCAGTTCTTC.

The V call is TRBV29-1, the J call TRBJ1-1; 7 bases match TRBD1. CDR3 length: 13 amino acids. The V and J ends lost 4 bases and 8 bases, in that order; junction bases with no gene match: 10. Germline CDR1 is SQVTM and CDR2 is ANQGSEA. CDR3 bases: TGCAGCGTTGTAGTAGACAGGGTCGTCGAAGCTTTCTTT. Protein product: CSVVVDRVVEAFF.

This clonotype was picked up many times. This chain links TRBV3-1 with TRBJ2-7; TRBD1 matches 10 bases. The CDR3 runs to 15 residues. The germline CDR1 and CDR2 sequences are LGHDT and YNNKEL (reference sequence). The trim removed 0 bases at V and 6 bases at J, leaving 5 bases unmatched. The CDR3 region is CASSQEWDRGGEQYF. CDR3 DNA sequence: TGTGCCAGCAGCCAAGAGTGGGACAGGGGAGGCGAGCAGTACTTC.

This clonotype showed up many times. The chain couples TRBV28 to TRBJ2-5, with 7 bases identical to TRBD2. The CDR3 has 15 amino acids. Looked up from germline, CDR1 is MDHEN and CDR2 is SYDVKM. Trimming took 6 bases from V and 5 from J; bases not matched to a gene: 12. Here the CDR3 reads CASSRHGGSSETQYF. As DNA, the CDR3 is TGTGCCAGCAGCCGCCACGGCGGGAGTAGTGAGACCCAGTACTTC.

The rearrangement joins TRBV20-1 to TRBJ2-5, with D maybe TRBD1 (8 bases). Germline V gene sequence: CDR1 DFQATT, CDR2 SNEGSKA (reference sequence). The CDR3 totals 14 residues. Deletions cut 6 bases from V and 2 bases from J, with 16 bases between. CDR3 region: CSAEGGTGQETQYF. The CDR3 nucleotides are TGCAGTGCCGAGGGAGGGACAGGACAAGAGACCCAGTACTTC.